These 24 T cell receptor beta chains originate from one sample sequenced in a study of T-cell reconstitution after alpha-beta-depleted transplantation in children. The TCRbeta library was prepared with unique molecular identifiers. TCRdb processed the PCR reads anew with MiXCR; each CDR3 protein has one entry. The sample holds 900,000 or so distinct CDR3 sequences, 15% to 20% seen once. The sequenced sample was PBMCs, mostly from graft donor cells, obtained 360 days after TCRalphabeta/CD19-depleted stem cell transplant. These receptors came from a male patient younger than 18 who had a stem cell transplant for acute lymphoblastic leukemia, so the T cells may come from the graft donor.

This chain links TRBV7-3 with TRBJ2-7; D possibly corresponds to TRBD1 (5 bases). Germline V gene sequence: CDR1 SGHTA, CDR2 FQGTGA. Trimming took 6 bases from V and 2 from J, leaving 17 bases between them. The CDR3 loop spans 15 amino acids. In DNA form, the CDR3 reads TGTGCCAGCAGTGGAAGTGCAGGGCCTGCCTACGAGCAGTACTTC. Its protein product is CASSGSAGPAYEQYF. Full variable domain (remainder filled in from reference TRBV7-3 and TRBJ2-7): GAGVSQTPSNKVTEKGKYVELRCDPISGHTALYWYRQSLGQGPEFLIYFQGTGAADDSGLPNDRFFAVRPEGSVSTLKIQRTERGDSAVYLCASSGSAGPAYEQYFGPGTRLTVT.

The rearrangement uses TRBV4-1 and TRBJ2-6; D gene uncertain. The ends were cut back, 8 bases at V and 0 bases at J, with 8 bases in the middle. Germline lookup yields CDR1 MGHRA and CDR2 YSYEKL. This CDR3 has 14 amino acids. The CDR3 loop is CASQLVSGANVLTF. In DNA, the CDR3 is TGCGCCAGCCAACTGGTCTCTGGGGCCAACGTCCTGACTTTC.

This clonotype was seen a few times. This chain connects TRBV28 to TRBJ2-3; 13 nucleotides agree with TRBD2. CDR3 length: 17 amino acids. Trimming at V came to 2 bases and at J to 6 bases, leaving 8 bases not matched to a gene. In germline, CDR1 is MDHEN, CDR2 SYDVKM. The CDR3 region has the DNA TGTGCCAGCAGTTTAACTAGCGGGAGGGCCTTTGCGGATACGCAGTATTTT. Its protein is CASSLTSGRAFADTQYF.

CDR3 loop: CASSFGQGRYTEAFF. The DNA of the CDR3 is TGTGCCAGCAGCTTTGGACAGGGGAGATACACTGAAGCTTTCTTT. The chain has TRBV11-1 and TRBJ1-1, with TRBD1 matching over 9 bases. The CDR3 runs to 15 residues. The V gene end was trimmed by 3 bases and the J gene end by 3 bases; junction bases not matched to a gene: 5. Germline CDR1 is SGHAT and CDR2 is FQDESV (reference sequence). The full variable domain, rest sourced from reference TRBV11-1 and TRBJ1-1, is EAEVAQSPRYKITEKSQAVAFWCDPISGHATLYWYRQILGQGPELLVQFQDESVVDDSQLPKDRFSAERLKGVDSTLKIQPAELGDSAMYLCASSFGQGRYTEAFFGQGTRLTVV.

This clonotype was recorded a few times. The chain combines TRBV7-9 with TRBJ2-1, with a tentative D call TRBD2 (5 bases). CDR3 length: 14 amino acids. Germline V gene lookup returns CDR1 SEHNR and CDR2 FQNEAQ (reference sequence). V lost 3 bases, J lost 7 bases, and 13 bases lay in between. The CDR3 coding sequence is TGTGCCAGCAGCTTCACCGGCGGGTCTAATGAGCAGTTCTTC. As protein: CASSFTGGSNEQFF.

In its sample, this clonotype was seen many times. The V and J genes are TRBV29-1 and TRBJ2-3, with 12 bases lining up with TRBD2. CDR3 length: 15 residues. J was trimmed by 5 bases and V by 6 bases; bases with no gene match: 9. Germline V gives CDR1 SQVTM, CDR2 ANQGSEA. CDR3 region: CSVRLAGASVDTQYF. The CDR3 DNA is TGCAGCGTACGACTAGCGGGAGCGTCAGTAGATACGCAGTATTTT.

The CDR3 is CASSYGQGGVEQYF. The CDR3 nucleotides read TGTGCCAGCAGTTACGGGCAGGGGGGTGTCGAGCAGTACTTC. This sequence joins TRBV6-5 and TRBJ2-7; TRBD1 might be the D (7 bases). CDR1 is MNHEY, CDR2 SVGAGI, per germline. The CDR3 consists of 14 residues. Trimming shortened V by 2 bases and J by 6 bases, and 14 bases separated the two germline ends.

This clonotype was counted a single time. This chain connects TRBV4-1 to TRBJ1-1; weak D call: TRBD1 (5 bases). Germline CDR1 and CDR2: MGHRA and YSYEKL. The CDR3 sequence is 19 residues long. Trimming took 1 base from V and 5 from J, leaving 26 bases between them. The CDR3 region is CASSQVFSREGVFYTEAFF. The CDR3 nucleotides are TGCGCCAGCAGCCAAGTTTTTTCCAGGGAGGGTGTTTTTTATACTGAAGCTTTCTTT.

This clonotype was observed a few times. This sequence joins TRBV9 and TRBJ2-1; 13 bases are a match to TRBD2. This CDR3 spans 17 amino acids. After removal of 0 bases from V and 7 bases from J, the junction contained 7 bases not matched to a gene. Looked up from germline, CDR1 is SGDLS and CDR2 is YYNGEE. CDR3 DNA: TGTGCCAGCAGCGTAGTTGGGACTAGCGGGATCGGGAATGAGCAGTTCTTC. Translation: CASSVVGTSGIGNEQFF.

In this sample, this clonotype turned up many times. V and J are TRBV29-1 and TRBJ2-1, with a weak D call TRBD1 (6 bases). Germline V lookup: CDR1 SQVTM, CDR2 ANQGSEA. V lost 1 base to trimming and J lost 9 bases, with 10 bases between them. This CDR3 is built from 12 residues. The CDR3: CSVEGRGPEQFF. The CDR3 DNA reads as TGCAGCGTTGAAGGCAGGGGCCCTGAGCAGTTCTTC.

This clonotype was picked up a small number of times. This sequence joins TRBV11-1 and TRBJ2-4; no firm D call. V was clipped by 4 bases and J by 9 bases, with 10 bases between them. Germline V gene sequence: CDR1 SGHAT, CDR2 FQDESV (reference sequence). This CDR3 has 12 amino acids. CDR3 protein: CASSSIESIQYF. The CDR3 DNA follows: TGTGCCAGCAGCTCCATAGAAAGCATTCAGTACTTC.

In this sample, this clonotype turned up a few times. The chain employs TRBV27 and TRBJ2-7; 9 bases are a match to TRBD2. Per germline, CDR1 MNHEY and CDR2 SMNVEV (reference sequence). Germline trimming cut 2 bases from V and 6 bases from J; bases unmatched to any gene: 17. There are 18 residues in the CDR3. In nucleotides, the CDR3 is TGTGCCAGCAGTTTAAGAGGGTCTAGCGGGGAGGGCAAGTCCGAGCAGTACTTC. Encoded protein: CASSLRGSSGEGKSEQYF.

J is TRBJ2-6 and V is TRBV11-1, with D possibly matching TRBD1 (7 bases). There are 18 residues in the CDR3. Trimming removed 7 bases from V and 0 bases from J, with 19 bases in between. The V gene's germline CDR1 is SGHAT and CDR2 FQDESV (reference sequence). CDR3 protein: CASTPAGQFHSGANVLTF. CDR3 DNA sequence: TGTGCCAGCACCCCGGCGGGACAGTTTCACTCTGGGGCCAACGTCCTGACTTTC.

The chain carries TRBV20-1 and TRBJ2-7; 7 positions match TRBD1. The CDR3 has 14 amino acids. Per the germline V gene, CDR1 is DFQATT and CDR2 is SNEGSKA (reference sequence). The J segment lost 5 bases and the V segment lost 0 bases, leaving 7 bases of the junction unmatched. The CDR3 is CSARDPGGTHEQYF. In DNA form, the CDR3 reads TGCAGTGCTAGAGACCCAGGGGGTACGCACGAGCAGTACTTC.

This clonotype was seen a few times. The CDR3, as DNA: TGCAGTGCTAGAGACCTAGCGGGAGCGACCACCTACGAGCAGTACTTC. Its translation is CSARDLAGATTYEQYF. This sequence joins TRBV20-1 and TRBJ2-7, with 10 bases identical to TRBD2. The length of the CDR3 is 16 residues. Germline V gene sequence: CDR1 DFQATT, CDR2 SNEGSKA (reference sequence). J was trimmed by 2 bases and V by 0 bases; bases with no gene match: 7.

This clonotype was seen a few times. This chain connects TRBV4-2 to TRBJ2-7; D is unclear. The CDR3 sequence is 14 residues long. V lost 7 bases and J lost 2, with 15 bases in between. Germline loops: CDR1 LGHNA, CDR2 YNFKEQ. The CDR3 spells CASTNQARAYEQYF. CDR3 coding DNA: TGTGCCAGCACCAACCAGGCCAGAGCCTACGAGCAGTACTTC.

The chain's CDR3 is CASSIPLRLTHEQYF. In DNA, the CDR3 is TGTGCCAGCAGTATCCCCCTTCGGCTAACCCACGAGCAGTACTTC. The chain links TRBV28 to TRBJ2-7, with unresolved D. V lost 5 bases and J 5 bases, leaving 19 bases between the germline ends. The germline CDR1 and CDR2 sequences are MDHEN and SYDVKM. The CDR3 loop spans 15 amino acids.

The J gene is TRBJ2-1, the V gene TRBV9; 15 bases fit TRBD2. Germline assignment: CDR1 SGDLS and CDR2 YYNGEE. The CDR3 totals 18 residues. Trimming took 0 bases from V and 4 from J; bases not matched to a gene: 5. CDR3 sequence (DNA): TGTGCCAGCAGCGTAGTTGGGACTAGCGGGAGGAGATACAATGAGCAGTTCTTC. Translation gives CASSVVGTSGRRYNEQFF.

CDR3 region: CASSLVGPPTDTQYF. CDR3 sequence (DNA): TGCGCCAGCAGCTTGGTAGGACCACCTACAGATACGCAGTATTTT. The chain uses TRBV5-1 and TRBJ2-3; D call uncertain. The CDR3 length is 15 residues. CDR1 is SGHRS and CDR2 is YFSETQ in the germline V gene. Trimming pared 0 bases from V and 3 bases from J, leaving 11 bases between.

This clonotype was detected a few times. The chain recombines TRBV29-1 with TRBJ1-3; D gene unclear. The ends were cut back, 6 bases at V and 4 bases at J, with 13 bases in the middle. The CDR3 spans 13 residues. Germline loops: CDR1 SQVTM, CDR2 ANQGSEA. CDR3 nucleotides: TGCAGCGTCCGTACTCTAGACGGAAACACCATATATTTT. This codes for CSVRTLDGNTIYF.

This clonotype was counted a few times. J is TRBJ2-1 and V is TRBV7-4; D unclear. The CDR3 loop spans 10 amino acids. Per germline, CDR1 SGHVT and CDR2 SQSDAQ. V shed 9 bases and J shed 7 bases, with 7 bases lying between them. For the CDR3, the DNA is TGTGCCAGGAGCCATAATGAGCAGTTCTTC. Its protein product is CARSHNEQFF.

This clonotype showed up just a few times. As DNA, the CDR3 is TGTGCCAGCTCACTCTTCCGGACTAGCGGGATGGGCAATGAGCAGTTCTTC. Its translation is CASSLFRTSGMGNEQFF. The chain employs TRBV18 and TRBJ2-1, with TRBD2 matching 12 bases. Germline CDR1 and CDR2: KGHSH and LQKENI. The CDR3 has 17 residues. With 4 bases clipped from V and 6 bases from J, the junction kept 10 bases outside the gene matches.

This chain joins TRBV14 and TRBJ2-5; 9 nucleotides line up with TRBD2. The length of the CDR3 is 16 residues. Trimming took 1 base from V and 5 from J; bases not matched to a gene: 8. Per the germline V gene, CDR1 is SGHDN and CDR2 is FVKESK. For the CDR3, the DNA is TGTGCCAGCAGCCAAGGCGGACTAGCGCGGCGGGAGACCCAGTACTTC. Amino acid sequence: CASSQGGLARRETQYF. The variable domain in full, completed from reference TRBV14 and TRBJ2-5, reads EAGVTQFPSHSVIEKGQTVTLRCDPISGHDNLYWYRRVMGKEIKFLLHFVKESKQDESGMPNNRFLAERTGGTYSTLKVQPAELEDSGVYFCASSQGGLARRETQYFGPGTRLLVL.

The chain employs TRBV5-1 and TRBJ2-7; 9 bases align to TRBD2. This CDR3 is built from 14 residues. CDR1 SGHRS and CDR2 YFSETQ come from the germline V gene. J was trimmed by 5 bases and V by 6 bases; bases with no gene match: 9. CDR3: CASTGAGGDHEQYF. In nucleotides, the CDR3 is TGCGCCAGCACCGGCGCGGGAGGGGATCACGAGCAGTACTTC.